What follows describes a single T cell receptor (beta chain). Its antigen specificity is not known. Base qualities are not at hand, and no much larger clone is one base apart. These data belong to a study of blood T cell repertoires in COVID-19 (dated by TCRdb to about 2020). A note on the overall study: Collaborator samples came from the United States, Italy and Spain and covered acute and convalescent phases of COVID-19. The prospective study material was composed of cDNA or gDNA derived from T cells, B-cell-depleted T cells, or PBMCs. Deeply sampled blood TCRbeta repertoires from subjects exposed to, actively infected with, or recovered from COVID-19 were included in the dataset. The repertoires were made available in a free public database intended to serve as a resource for research on the immune response to SARS-CoV-2. Samples came from the ongoing ImmuneRACE study (first 160 participants) plus 1,254 subjects from 6 global collaborators. A de-identified subject ID, COVID-19 status, age in years and sex were almost always included in the sample metadata. Where available, HLA class I and class II types were obtained from metadata supplied by the sample provider rather than from assay-based typing. The investigation overall reported the following: Clinical and demographic metadata were provided uncurated, with the amount varying by source and participant.

For CDR1 and CDR2, the germline V gene lists ENHRY and SYGVKD. From its cysteine to its phenylalanine, the CDR3 spans 18 amino acids. The retained sequence is limited to the CDR3, 54 bases, with the frame set at the first base. V trim: 4 bases; J trim: 5 bases; unmatched bases: 19. Samples from volunteer blood donors who had recovered from COVID-19 were contributed by a second Seattle source. Whole blood was collected in K2EDTA tubes by collaborating institutions according to the institutions' own protocols. For TCRbeta analysis, collaborators shipped samples as frozen whole blood, isolated PBMCs, or DNA extracted from either of those sample types. The immunoSEQ Assay, a bias-controlled multiplex PCR, was used to amplify TCRbeta CDR3 regions from genomic DNA. The original methods were these. Within the assay, amplification of reference gene primers was used to estimate how many nucleated cells each sample contained. To quantify the absolute abundance of each unique TCRbeta CDR3 rearrangement, sequence reads were collapsed and filtered. For each sample, productive Simpson clonality was calculated by taking the square root of Simpson's diversity index across productive rearrangements. TCRdb stores this immuneACCESS table with in-frame sequences only. Part of the clones is absent; in the studies checked, under half of the shortfall reflects unresolved V genes, and no reason is known for the rest. The V and J calls and clone size are taken from that table; D and trimming were inferred from the DNA. Recorded for this sample are some 150,000 clones; roughly 81% of them occurred a single time. The ten largest account for around 7.6% of the sample.

The V and J segments used are TRBV10-3 and TRBJ1-2; 7 middle bases align to TRBD1. This TCR was recovered from a man aged 35-49 years who had recovered from COVID-19. Sequencing used peripheral blood. Here is the DNA: TGTGCCATCAGTGGGGCTCAGGGGGGCCCAGGTGGGGTTTATGGCTACACCTTC. It encodes CAISGAQGGPGGVYGYTF.